Following are 6 T cell receptor delta chains from one sample sequenced in a study of γδ T cells in repeated Plasmodium falciparum infection. Bulk repertoires came from Vgamma9/Vdelta2+ or Vdelta2-negative gammadelta T cells flow-sorted from PBMC. TCRdb reprocessed the multiplex PCR reads through CATT. The table records around 50,000 delta-chain clones, approximately 1.8% of them present only once. Sequenced: gamma-delta T cells from blood. Receptors originate from a pool of human donors (malaria-infected and uninfected, not separated).

This clone was detected ten times or more. TCRdb pairs this DNA with a much larger clone's protein that differs at residue 9, likely a read error; the protein shown was translated from the DNA. This chain uses TRDV2 with TRDJ1; 8 nucleotides align to TRDD3. Here the J gene came from matching the DNA to germline, since TCRdb omits it. J gave up 2 bases and V 3 bases, and 16 bases lay outside the gene matches. The CDR3 has 18 amino acids. The germline gives CDR1 GEAIGNYY, CDR2 EKD. The CDR3 loop is CACDPVLGVTRETDKLIF. CDR3 nucleotides: TGTGCCTGTGACCCGGTACTGGGGGTTACAAGAGAGACCGATAAACTCATCTTT.

A few counts support this clone. The protein that TCRdb holds for this DNA derives from a much larger clone and differs from the translated DNA at residue 9, which likely indicates a read error; the protein shown here is translated from the DNA. V is TRDV1 and J is TRDJ1; 12 nucleotides match TRDD3. The J gene was not available in TCRdb and was assigned here by matching the DNA to germline segments. The CDR3 consists of 22 residues. The germline V gene has CDR1 TSWWSYY and CDR2 QGS. V was clipped by 1 base and J by 3 bases; unmatched bases: 21. CDR3 in amino acids: CALGEPFSPTGGYYYGPDKLIF. The CDR3 DNA follows: TGTGCTCTTGGGGAACCCTTTTCCCCCACTGGGGGATACTATTATGGGCCCGATAAACTCATCTTT.

Points on this clone: TCRdb pairs this DNA with a much larger clone's protein that differs at residue 15, likely a read error; the protein shown was translated from the DNA. The rearrangement joins TRDV1 to TRDJ1; D remains unclear. The germline gives CDR1 TSWWSYY, CDR2 QGS. The CDR3 consists of 19 residues. The CDR3 coding sequence is TGTGCTCTTGGGGAACGTCAGGACCACACCGGGCCTTACACCGGTAAACTCATCTTT. As protein: CALGERQDHTGPYTGKLIF.

Worth noting for this clone: A single base is all that separates this from a far larger clone, so a read error is likely. At the DNA level, this CDR3 is encoded by other sequences in the same sample as well. The chain carries TRDV1 and TRDJ1, with 7 bases lining up with TRDD2. TCRdb is silent on the J gene; assignment here came from matching the DNA to germline. Germline V gives CDR1 TSWWSYY, CDR2 QGS. Trimming cost V 3 bases and J 5 bases; bases outside gene matches: 27. The CDR3 extends over 21 amino acids. The CDR3 is CALGDGAFQSLFTLPGDKLIF. The CDR3 bases are TGTGCTCTTGGGGATGGAGCCTTCCAATCCCTCTTTACCCTTCCTGGAGATAAACTCATCTTT.

There are a few counts of this clone. The TCRdb protein comes from a much larger clone and disagrees with this DNA's translation at residue 10, likely due to a read error; the protein given here is derived from the DNA. This CDR3 is CALGEGTLSALGDRGTDKLIF. CDR3 nucleotide sequence: TGTGCTCTTGGGGAAGGAACTTTATCCGCACTGGGGGATAGGGGCACCGATAAACTCATCTTT. This chain joins TRDV1 and TRDJ1, with 11 positions matching TRDD3. TCRdb carries no J gene annotation; the J gene was assigned here by matching the DNA with germline. This CDR3 contains 21 residues. The junction had 18 bases not matched to a gene; V was cut back by 2 bases and J by 1 base. Germline assignment: CDR1 TSWWSYY and CDR2 QGS.

This clone was recorded many times. TCRdb's entry gives the protein of a much larger clone, which mismatches this DNA's translation at residue 20, likely from a read error; the protein reported here is translated from the DNA. The V gene call reads TRDV1; no J gene was called; the tabulated D call, TRDD3, remains unverified against the DNA. Germline values: CDR1 TSWWSYY, CDR2 QGS. The CDR3 has 21 amino acids. Here the CDR3 DNA reads TGTGCTCTTGGGGAAAAAGTCCCCTACTTCCTTCTTGGACCCTCGGGGGATAAACTCACCTTT. This encodes CALGEKVPYFLLGPSGDKLTF.